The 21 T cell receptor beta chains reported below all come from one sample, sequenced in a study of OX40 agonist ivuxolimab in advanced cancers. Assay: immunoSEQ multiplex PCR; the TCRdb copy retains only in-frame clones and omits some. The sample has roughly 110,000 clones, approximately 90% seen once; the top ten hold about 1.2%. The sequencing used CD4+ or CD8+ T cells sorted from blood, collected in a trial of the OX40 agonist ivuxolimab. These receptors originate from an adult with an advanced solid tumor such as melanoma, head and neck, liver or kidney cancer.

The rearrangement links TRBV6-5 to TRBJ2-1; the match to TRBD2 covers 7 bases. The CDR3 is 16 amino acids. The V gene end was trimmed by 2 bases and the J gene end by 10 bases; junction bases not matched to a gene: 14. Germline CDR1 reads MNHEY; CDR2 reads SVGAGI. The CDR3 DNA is TGTGCCAGCAGTTACGATCCCGATAGTGGCGGGAGAGAGCAGTTCTTC. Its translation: CASSYDPDSGGREQFF.

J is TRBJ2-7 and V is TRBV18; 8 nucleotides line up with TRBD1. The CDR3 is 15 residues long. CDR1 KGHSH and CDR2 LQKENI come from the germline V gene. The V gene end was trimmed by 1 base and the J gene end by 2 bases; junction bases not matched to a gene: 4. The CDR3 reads CASSPLGQGPYEQYF. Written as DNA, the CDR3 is TGTGCCAGCTCACCACTAGGACAGGGTCCCTACGAGCAGTACTTC.

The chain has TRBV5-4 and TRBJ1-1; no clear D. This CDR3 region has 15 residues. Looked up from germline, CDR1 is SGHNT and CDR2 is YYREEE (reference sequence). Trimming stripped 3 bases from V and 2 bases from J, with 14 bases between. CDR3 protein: CASSSIDRRNTEAFF. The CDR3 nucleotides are TGTGCCAGCAGCTCCATTGACCGACGAAACACTGAAGCTTTCTTT. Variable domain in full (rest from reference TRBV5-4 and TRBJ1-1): ETGVTQSPTHLIKTRGQQVTLRCSSQSGHNTVSWYQQALGQGPQFIFQYYREEENGRGNFPPRFSGLQFPNYSSELNVNALELDDSALYLCASSSIDRRNTEAFFGQGTRLTVV.

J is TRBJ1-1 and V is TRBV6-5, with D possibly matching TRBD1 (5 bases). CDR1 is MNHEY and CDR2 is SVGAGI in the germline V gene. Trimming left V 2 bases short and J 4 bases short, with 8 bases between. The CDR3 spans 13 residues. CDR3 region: CASSYVQGTEAFF. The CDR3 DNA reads TGTGCCAGCAGTTACGTGCAGGGCACTGAAGCTTTCTTT.

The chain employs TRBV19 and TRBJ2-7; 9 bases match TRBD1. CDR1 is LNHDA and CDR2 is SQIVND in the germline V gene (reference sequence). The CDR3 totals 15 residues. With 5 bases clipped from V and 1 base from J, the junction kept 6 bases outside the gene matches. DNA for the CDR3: TGTGCCAGTAGTTTCTCCGGGACAGGGTCCTACGAGCAGTACTTC. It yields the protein CASSFSGTGSYEQYF.

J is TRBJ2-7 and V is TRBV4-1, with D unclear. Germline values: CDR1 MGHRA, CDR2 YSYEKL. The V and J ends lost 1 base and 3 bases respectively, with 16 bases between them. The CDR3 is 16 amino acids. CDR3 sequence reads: CASSQGSETPYYEQYF. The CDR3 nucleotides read TGCGCCAGCAGCCAAGGAAGTGAGACGCCCTACTACGAGCAGTACTTC.

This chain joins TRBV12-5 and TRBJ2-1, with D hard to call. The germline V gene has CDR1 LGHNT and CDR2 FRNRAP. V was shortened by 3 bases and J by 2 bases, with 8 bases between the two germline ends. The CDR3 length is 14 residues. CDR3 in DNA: TGTGCTAGTGGTTTATCTGTAACCTACAATGAGCAGTTCTTC. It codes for CASGLSVTYNEQFF.

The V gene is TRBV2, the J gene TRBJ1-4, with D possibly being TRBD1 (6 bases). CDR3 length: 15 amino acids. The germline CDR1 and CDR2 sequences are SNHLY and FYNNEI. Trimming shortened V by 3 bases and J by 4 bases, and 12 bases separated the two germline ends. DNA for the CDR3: TGTGCCAGCAGTGATCCGAACAGGGATAATGAAAAACTGTTTTTT. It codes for CASSDPNRDNEKLFF.

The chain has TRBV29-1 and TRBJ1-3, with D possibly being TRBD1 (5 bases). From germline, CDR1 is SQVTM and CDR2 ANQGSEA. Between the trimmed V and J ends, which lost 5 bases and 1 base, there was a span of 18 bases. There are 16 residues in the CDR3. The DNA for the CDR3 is TGCAGCGTTTCCCGCCTGTGGGGCCAATCTGGAAACACCATATATTTT. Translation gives CSVSRLWGQSGNTIYF.

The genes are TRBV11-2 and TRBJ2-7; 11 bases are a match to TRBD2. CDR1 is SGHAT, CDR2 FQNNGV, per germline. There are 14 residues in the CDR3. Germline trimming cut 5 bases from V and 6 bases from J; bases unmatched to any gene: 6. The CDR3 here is CASSTGTSGREQYF. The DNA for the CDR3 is TGTGCCAGCAGCACCGGGACTAGCGGTCGCGAGCAGTACTTC.

The CDR3 nucleotides are TGCGCCAGCAGCTTGGGAGGATCCGAGCAGTACTTC. Protein sequence: CASSLGGSEQYF. The rearrangement joins TRBV5-1 to TRBJ2-7; D is ambiguous. Trimming pared 0 bases from V and 6 bases from J, leaving 7 bases between. Germline assignment: CDR1 SGHRS and CDR2 YFSETQ. CDR3 length: 12 amino acids.

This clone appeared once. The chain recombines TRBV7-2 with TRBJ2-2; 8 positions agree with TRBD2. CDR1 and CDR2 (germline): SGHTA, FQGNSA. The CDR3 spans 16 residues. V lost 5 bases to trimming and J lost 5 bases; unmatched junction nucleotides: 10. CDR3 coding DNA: TGTGCCAGCAGCAAAGCGGGGGCAAGGGGGACCGGGGAGCTGTTTTTT. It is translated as CASSKAGARGTGELFF.

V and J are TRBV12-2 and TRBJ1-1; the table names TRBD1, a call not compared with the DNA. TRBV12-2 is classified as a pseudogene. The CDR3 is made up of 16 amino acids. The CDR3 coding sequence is TGTGCAAGTCGCCGGGGCCGACAGGGACCTTACACTGAAGCTTTCTTT. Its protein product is CASRRGRQGPYTEAFF.

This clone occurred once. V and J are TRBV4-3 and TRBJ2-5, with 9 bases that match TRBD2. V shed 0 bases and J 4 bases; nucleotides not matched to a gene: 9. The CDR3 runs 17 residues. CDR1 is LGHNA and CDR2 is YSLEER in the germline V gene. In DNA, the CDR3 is TGCGCCAGCAGCCAAGATTTCGGGGCGGGAGGGCCAGAGACCCAGTACTTC. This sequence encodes CASSQDFGAGGPETQYF.

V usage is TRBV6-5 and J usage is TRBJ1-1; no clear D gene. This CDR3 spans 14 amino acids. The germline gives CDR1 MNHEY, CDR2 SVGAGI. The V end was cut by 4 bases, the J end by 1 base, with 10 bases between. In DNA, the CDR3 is TGTGCCAGCAGTTCCGGACGGTGGAACACTGAAGCTTTCTTT. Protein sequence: CASSSGRWNTEAFF.

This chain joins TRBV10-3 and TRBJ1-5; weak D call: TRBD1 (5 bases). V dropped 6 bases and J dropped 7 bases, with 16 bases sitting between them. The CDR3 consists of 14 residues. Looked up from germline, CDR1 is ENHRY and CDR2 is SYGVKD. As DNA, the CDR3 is TGTGCCATCAGCTCAGGGCCGGAACGCCAGCCCCAGCATTTT. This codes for CAISSGPERQPQHF.

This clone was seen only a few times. CDR3 sequence reads: CASSQGPTGIQYF. DNA of the CDR3: TGTGCCAGCAGCCAAGGCCCGACCGGAATTCAGTACTTC. The gene calls are TRBV4-2 and TRBJ2-4; no reliable D call. The CDR3 runs 13 residues. Trimming shortened V by 1 base and J by 10 bases, and 11 bases separated the two germline ends. Germline V CDR1 and CDR2: LGHNA, YNFKEQ.

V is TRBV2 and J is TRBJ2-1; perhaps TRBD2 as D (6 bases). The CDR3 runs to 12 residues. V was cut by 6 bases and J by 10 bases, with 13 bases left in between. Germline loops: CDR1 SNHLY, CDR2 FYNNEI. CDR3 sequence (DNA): TGTGCCAGCAGAGAGCTAGCGCGAGAGCAGTTCTTC. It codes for CASRELAREQFF.

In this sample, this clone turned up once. The CDR3: CASSPRGFAGEQYF. The CDR3 DNA sequence: TGTGCCAGTAGTCCCCGTGGGTTCGCCGGCGAGCAGTACTTC. The J gene is TRBJ2-7, the V gene TRBV19; D gene unclear. Germline assignment: CDR1 LNHDA and CDR2 SQIVND (reference sequence). The CDR3 consists of 14 residues. The germline V and J ends were trimmed by 5 bases and 6 bases, with 17 bases remaining between them. The variable domain in full, with the rest retrieved from reference TRBV19 and TRBJ2-7, is DGGITQSPKYLFRKEGQNVTLSCEQNLNHDAMYWYRQDPGQGLRLIYYSQIVNDFQKGDIAEGYSVSREKKESFPLTVTSAQKNPTAFYLCASSPRGFAGEQYFGPGTRLTVT.

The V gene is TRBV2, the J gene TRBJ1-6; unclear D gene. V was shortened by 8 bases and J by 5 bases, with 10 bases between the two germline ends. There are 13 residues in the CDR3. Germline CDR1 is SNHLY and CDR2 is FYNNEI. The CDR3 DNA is TGTGCCAGCCAAAGCCGGAATAATTCACCCCTCCACTTT. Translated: CASQSRNNSPLHF.

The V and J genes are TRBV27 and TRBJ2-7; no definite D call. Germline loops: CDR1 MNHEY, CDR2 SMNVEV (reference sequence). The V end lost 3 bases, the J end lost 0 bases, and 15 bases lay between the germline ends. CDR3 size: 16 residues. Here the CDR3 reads CASSLGGTTSSYEQYF. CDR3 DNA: TGTGCCAGCAGTTTGGGCGGAACAACCAGCTCCTACGAGCAGTACTTC.